Listed here is a single T cell receptor beta chain. Its antigen is currently unknown. The CDR3 totals 14 residues. Germline lookup yields CDR1 MDHEN and CDR2 SYDVKM. V was cut by 5 bases and J by 4 bases, with 14 bases left in between. TCRdb keeps only in-frame clones here, not all; method: immunoSEQ multiplex PCR. The sample lists 50,000 or so clones, under 90% occurring once. This specimen comes from a study of PD-L1 blockade in urothelial cancer. About the research overall: About 85% of the roughly 30 patients comprised males who had bladder-origin urothelial cancer. Blood yielded a median of 141,255 T cells per sample. Study-wide findings and caveats: Sub-median blood TCR clonality before treatment predicted longer survival.

The starting material was PBMCs, obtained around atezolizumab (anti-PD-L1) treatment. This TCR was recovered from a man aged 40-50 years with urothelial cancer. The chain couples TRBV28 to TRBJ1-1, with a possible D match to TRBD1 (6 bases). CDR3 nucleotides: TGTGCCAGCAGTCCTACAGGGTCGGGCACTGAAGCTTTCTTT. This translates into CASSPTGSGTEAFF.